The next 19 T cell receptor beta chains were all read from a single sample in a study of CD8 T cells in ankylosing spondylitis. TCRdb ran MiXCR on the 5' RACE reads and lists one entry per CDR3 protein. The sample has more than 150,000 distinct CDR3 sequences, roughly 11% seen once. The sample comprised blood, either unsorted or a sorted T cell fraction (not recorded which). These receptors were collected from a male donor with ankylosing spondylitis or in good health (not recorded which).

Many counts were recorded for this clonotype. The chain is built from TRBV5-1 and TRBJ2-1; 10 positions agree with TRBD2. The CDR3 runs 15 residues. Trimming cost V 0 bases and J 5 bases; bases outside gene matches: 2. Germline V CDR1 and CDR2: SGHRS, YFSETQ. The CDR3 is CASSLVAGGNNEQFF. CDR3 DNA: TGCGCCAGCAGCTTGGTAGCGGGGGGTAACAATGAGCAGTTCTTC.

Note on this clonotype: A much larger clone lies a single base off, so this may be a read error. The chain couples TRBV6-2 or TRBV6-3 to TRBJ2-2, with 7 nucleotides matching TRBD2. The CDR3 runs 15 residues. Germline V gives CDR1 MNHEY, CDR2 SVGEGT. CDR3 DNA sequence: TGTGCCAGCAGGAGAAGCGGGGCGAACACCGGGGCGCTGTTTTTT. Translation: CASRRSGANTGALFF.

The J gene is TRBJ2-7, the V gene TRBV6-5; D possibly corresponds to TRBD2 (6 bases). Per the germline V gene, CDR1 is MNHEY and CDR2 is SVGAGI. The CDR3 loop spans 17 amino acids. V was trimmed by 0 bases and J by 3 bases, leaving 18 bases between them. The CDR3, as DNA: TGTGCCAGCAGTTACTCAGGAGGGCGGCAGTTCGACTACGAGCAGTACTTC. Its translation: CASSYSGGRQFDYEQYF.

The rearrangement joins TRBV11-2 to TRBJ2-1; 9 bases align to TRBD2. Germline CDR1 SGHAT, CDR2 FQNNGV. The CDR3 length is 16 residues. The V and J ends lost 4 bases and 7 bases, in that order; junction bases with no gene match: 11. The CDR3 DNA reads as TGTGCCAGCAGCTCCACGGGGATAGCGGGAGCGAATGAGCAGTTCTTC. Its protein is CASSSTGIAGANEQFF.

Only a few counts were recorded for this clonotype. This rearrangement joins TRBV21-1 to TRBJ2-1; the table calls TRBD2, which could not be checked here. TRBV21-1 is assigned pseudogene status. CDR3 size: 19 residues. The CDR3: CASTQFSGGPGIPYNEQFF. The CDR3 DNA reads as TGTGCCAGCACCCAATTTAGCGGGGGGCCCGGTATACCCTACAATGAGCAGTTCTTC.

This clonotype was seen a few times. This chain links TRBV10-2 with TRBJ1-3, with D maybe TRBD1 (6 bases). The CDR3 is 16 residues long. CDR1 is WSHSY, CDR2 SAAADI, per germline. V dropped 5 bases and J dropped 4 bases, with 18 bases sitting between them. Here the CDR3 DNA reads TGCGCCAGCAGTCTCGCCAGCAGGGGATCGGGAAACACCATATATTTT. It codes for CASSLASRGSGNTIYF.

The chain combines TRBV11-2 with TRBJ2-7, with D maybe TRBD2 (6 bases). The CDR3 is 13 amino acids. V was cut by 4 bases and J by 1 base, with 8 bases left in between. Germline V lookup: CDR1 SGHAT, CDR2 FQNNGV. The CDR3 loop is CASSSSGSYEQYF. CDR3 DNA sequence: TGTGCCAGCAGCTCCAGCGGGTCCTACGAGCAGTACTTC. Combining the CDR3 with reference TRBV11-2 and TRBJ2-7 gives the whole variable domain EAGVAQSPRYKIIEKRQSVAFWCNPISGHATLYWYQQILGQGPKLLIQFQNNGVVDDSQLPKDRFSAERLKGVDSTLKIQPAKLEDSAVYLCASSSSGSYEQYFGPGTRLTVT.

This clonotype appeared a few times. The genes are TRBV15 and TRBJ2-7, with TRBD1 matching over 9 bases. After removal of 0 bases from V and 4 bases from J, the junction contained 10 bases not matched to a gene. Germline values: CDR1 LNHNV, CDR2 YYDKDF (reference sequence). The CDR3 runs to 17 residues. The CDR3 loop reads CATSRDASSGTGYEQYF. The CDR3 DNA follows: TGTGCCACCAGCAGAGATGCTAGTTCCGGGACAGGGTACGAGCAGTACTTC. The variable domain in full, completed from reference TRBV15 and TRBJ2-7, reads DAMVIQNPRYQVTQFGKPVTLSCSQTLNHNVMYWYQQKSSQAPKLLFHYYDKDFNNEADTPDNFQSRRPNTSFCFLDIRSPGLGDTAMYLCATSRDASSGTGYEQYFGPGTRLTVT.

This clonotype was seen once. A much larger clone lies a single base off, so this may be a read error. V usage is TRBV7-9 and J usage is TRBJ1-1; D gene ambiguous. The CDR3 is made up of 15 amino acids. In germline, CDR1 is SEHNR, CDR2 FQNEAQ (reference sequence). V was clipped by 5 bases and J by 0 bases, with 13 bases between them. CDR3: CASSLSRALNTEAFF. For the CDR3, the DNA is TGTGCCAGCAGCCTCTCGAGGGCACTGAACACTGAAGCTTTCTTT.

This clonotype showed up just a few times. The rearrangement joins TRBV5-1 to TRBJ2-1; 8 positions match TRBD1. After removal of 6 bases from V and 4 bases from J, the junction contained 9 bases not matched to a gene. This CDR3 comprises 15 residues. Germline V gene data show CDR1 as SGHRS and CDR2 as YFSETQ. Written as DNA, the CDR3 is TGCGCCAGCAAACTCGGGCAGGGGGCTTACAATGAGCAGTTCTTC. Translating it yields CASKLGQGAYNEQFF.

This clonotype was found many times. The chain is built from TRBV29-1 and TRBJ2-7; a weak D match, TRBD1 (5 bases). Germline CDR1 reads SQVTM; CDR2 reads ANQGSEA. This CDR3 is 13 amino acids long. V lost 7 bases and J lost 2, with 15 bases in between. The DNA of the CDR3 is TGCAGCGGGCTAGACAGCCTTACCTACGAGCAGTACTTC. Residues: CSGLDSLTYEQYF.

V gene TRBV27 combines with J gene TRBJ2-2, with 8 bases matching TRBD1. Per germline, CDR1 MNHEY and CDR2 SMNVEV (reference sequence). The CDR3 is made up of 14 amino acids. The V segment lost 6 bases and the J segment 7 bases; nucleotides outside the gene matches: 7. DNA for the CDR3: TGTGCCAGCAGCCCCAGACAGGGGATCGGGGAGCTGTTTTTT. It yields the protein CASSPRQGIGELFF.

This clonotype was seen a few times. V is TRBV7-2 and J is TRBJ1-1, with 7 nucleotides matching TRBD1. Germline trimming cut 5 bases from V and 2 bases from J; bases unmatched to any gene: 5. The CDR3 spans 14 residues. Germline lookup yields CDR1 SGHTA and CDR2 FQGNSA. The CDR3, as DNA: TGTGCCAGCAGCAGGGGGCCTAGCAACACTGAAGCTTTCTTT. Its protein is CASSRGPSNTEAFF.

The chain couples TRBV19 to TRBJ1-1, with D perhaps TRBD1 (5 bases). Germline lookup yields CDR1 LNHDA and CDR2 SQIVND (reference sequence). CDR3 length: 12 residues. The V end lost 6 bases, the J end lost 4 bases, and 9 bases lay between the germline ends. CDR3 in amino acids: CASRWGGTEAFF. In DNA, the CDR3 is TGTGCCAGTAGATGGGGCGGCACTGAAGCTTTCTTT.

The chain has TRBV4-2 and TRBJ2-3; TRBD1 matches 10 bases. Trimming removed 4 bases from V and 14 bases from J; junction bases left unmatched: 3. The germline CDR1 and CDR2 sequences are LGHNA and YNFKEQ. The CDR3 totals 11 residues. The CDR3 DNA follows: TGTGCCAGCAGCCCCGGGACAGGGGTGTATTTT. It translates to CASSPGTGVYF.

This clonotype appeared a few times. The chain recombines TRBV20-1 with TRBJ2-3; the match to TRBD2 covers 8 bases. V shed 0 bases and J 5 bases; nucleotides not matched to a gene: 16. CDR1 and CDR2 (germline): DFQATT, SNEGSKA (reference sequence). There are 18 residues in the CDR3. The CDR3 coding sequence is TGCAGTGCTAGAGATTGGGCACGGGGGGGCAGCGTAGTAGATACGCAGTATTTT. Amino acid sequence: CSARDWARGGSVVDTQYF.

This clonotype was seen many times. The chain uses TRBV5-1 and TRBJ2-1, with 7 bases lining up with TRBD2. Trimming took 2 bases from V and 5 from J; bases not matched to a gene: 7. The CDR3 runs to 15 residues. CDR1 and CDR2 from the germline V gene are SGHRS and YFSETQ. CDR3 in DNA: TGCGCCAGCAGCTTAGGCGGGAGAATAAACAATGAGCAGTTCTTC. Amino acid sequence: CASSLGGRINNEQFF. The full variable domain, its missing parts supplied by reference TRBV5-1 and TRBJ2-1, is KAGVTQTPRYLIKTRGQQVTLSCSPISGHRSVSWYQQTPGQGLQFLFEYFSETQRNKGNFPGRFSGRQFSNSRSEMNVSTLELGDSALYLCASSLGGRINNEQFFGPGTRLTVL.

The chain's CDR3 is CSATQGDQPQHF. The CDR3 DNA reads TGCAGTGCAACCCAGGGGGATCAGCCCCAGCATTTT. The chain links TRBV20-1 to TRBJ1-5, with 7 bases lining up with TRBD1. Germline CDR1 is DFQATT and CDR2 is SNEGSKA (reference sequence). The CDR3 loop spans 12 amino acids. After removal of 6 bases from V and 5 bases from J, the junction contained 4 bases not matched to a gene.

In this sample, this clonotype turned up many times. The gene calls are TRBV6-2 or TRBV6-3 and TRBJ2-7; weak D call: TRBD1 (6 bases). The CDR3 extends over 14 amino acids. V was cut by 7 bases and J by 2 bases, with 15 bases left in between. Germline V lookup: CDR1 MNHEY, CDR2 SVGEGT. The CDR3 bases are TGTGCCAGCACCTCCGACAGGACCGCCTACGAGCAGTACTTC. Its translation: CASTSDRTAYEQYF.